The T cell receptor beta chain described here comes from a study of T cell repertoires in cytomegalovirus infection. TCRdb re-analysed the reads in MiXCR, keeping a single row per CDR3 protein. The sample yields 5,000 to 6,500 distinct CDR3 sequences, approximately 53% seen once. Concerning this clonotype itself: The antigen is not known.

The CDR3 is made up of 13 amino acids. Trimming took 2 bases from V and 7 from J, leaving 10 bases between them. The germline V gene has CDR1 SGDLS and CDR2 YYNGEE. This rearrangement joins TRBV9 to TRBJ1-5; D not resolved. The sequenced sample was PBMCs, sequenced either directly or after in vitro stimulation (not recorded which). The origin of this receptor is a human donor in good health (CMV status not recorded). Some clones in this sample may be carry-over from other donors' samples. This CDR3 reads CASSVNSKQPQHF. CDR3 DNA: TGTGCCAGCAGCGTTAATTCCAAGCAGCCCCAGCATTTT.